This T cell receptor (beta chain) was captured by sequencing in a study of T cells after yellow fever vaccination. This clonotype was found a few times. Germline CDR1 and CDR2: SGHTA and FQGNSA. Deletions cut 1 base from V and 2 bases from J, with 12 bases between. There are 16 residues in the CDR3. TCRdb reprocessed the 5' RACE reads with MiXCR, giving one entry per CDR3 protein. The top ten hold 2.5% to 4% of the sample, which has 300,000 to 400,000 distinct CDR3 sequences, around 12% seen once. The sample consisted of CD4+ T cells sorted from PBMCs, taken 15 days after the yellow fever booster vaccination. This sequence originates from a man younger than 35 who received the YFV17D yellow fever vaccine. The genes are TRBV7-2 and TRBJ1-5; D perhaps matches TRBD1 (5 bases). CDR3 residues: CASSLVVGTGNQPQHF. DNA of the CDR3: TGTGCCAGCAGCTTAGTGGTAGGGACTGGCAATCAGCCCCAGCATTTT.